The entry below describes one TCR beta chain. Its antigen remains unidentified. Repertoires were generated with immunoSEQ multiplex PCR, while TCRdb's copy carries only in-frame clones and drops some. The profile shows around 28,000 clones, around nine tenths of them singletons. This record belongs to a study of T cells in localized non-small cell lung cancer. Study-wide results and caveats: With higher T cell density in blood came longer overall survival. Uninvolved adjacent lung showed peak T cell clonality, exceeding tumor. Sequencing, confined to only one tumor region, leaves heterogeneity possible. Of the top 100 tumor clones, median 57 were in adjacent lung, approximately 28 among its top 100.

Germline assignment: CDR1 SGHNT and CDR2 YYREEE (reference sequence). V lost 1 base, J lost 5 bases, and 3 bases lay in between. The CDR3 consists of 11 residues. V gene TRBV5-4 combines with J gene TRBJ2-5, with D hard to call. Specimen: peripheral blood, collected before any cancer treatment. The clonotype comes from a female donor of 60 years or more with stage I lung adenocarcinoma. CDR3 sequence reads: CASSLQETQYF. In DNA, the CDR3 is TGTGCCAGCAGCTTGCAGGAGACCCAGTACTTC.